These 29 T cell receptor beta chains share one sample of origin, sequenced in a study of beta chain features in type 1 diabetes. Isolated RNA was reverse transcribed in full, so expressed TCRB transcripts were sequenced. Method: immunoSEQ multiplex PCR; TCRdb's copy keeps in-frame clones and lacks some. There are approximately 44,000 clones in the sample; about 51% occur only once, and less than 2.5% lies in the top ten. The sample was Tregs from blood. These receptors were collected from a woman between 18 and 30 years old in good health.

This clone occurred a few times. J is TRBJ2-2 and V is TRBV28; the match to TRBD2 covers 8 bases. Germline V gives CDR1 MDHEN, CDR2 SYDVKM. This CDR3 has 17 residues. J gave up 2 bases and V 7 bases, and 12 bases lay outside the gene matches. The CDR3 sequence is CASTGGGVVPNTGELFF. CDR3 bases: TGTGCCAGCACGGGAGGGGGGGTAGTCCCCAACACCGGGGAGCTGTTTTTT.

This chain connects TRBV19 to TRBJ2-3; the match to TRBD2 covers 8 bases. Germline CDR1 is LNHDA and CDR2 is SQIVND (reference sequence). The CDR3 runs 18 residues. V dropped 3 bases and J dropped 2; count of bases not matched to a gene: 13. The CDR3: CASSIGRAGGSATDTQYF. The DNA of the CDR3 is TGTGCCAGTAGTATCGGTCGGGCGGGAGGATCTGCCACAGATACGCAGTATTTT.

V usage is TRBV15 and J usage is TRBJ2-3; D gene ambiguous. The CDR3 sequence is 13 residues long. CDR1 and CDR2 (germline): LNHNV, YYDKDF (reference sequence). V was shortened by 7 bases and J by 0 bases, with 8 bases between the two germline ends. The CDR3 here is CATKAGSTDTQYF. The CDR3 DNA reads as TGTGCCACCAAAGCCGGGAGCACAGATACGCAGTATTTT.

The chain joins TRBV28 to TRBJ1-3; no clear D gene. Trimming took off 8 bases at V and 0 bases at J, with 8 bases between the two ends. Germline CDR1 is MDHEN and CDR2 is SYDVKM. The CDR3 contains 13 residues. DNA of the CDR3: TGTGCCAGCGGGCAGAGCTCTGGAAACACCATATATTTT. Protein sequence: CASGQSSGNTIYF.

In this sample, this clone turned up a few times. The chain uses TRBV29-1 and TRBJ2-6; D might be TRBD2 (6 bases). The CDR3 totals 16 residues. V lost 5 bases and J lost 0, with 14 bases in between. Germline lookup yields CDR1 SQVTM and CDR2 ANQGSEA. The CDR3 loop reads CSVPAEGGSGANVLTF. DNA for the CDR3: TGCAGCGTTCCCGCGGAGGGCGGCTCTGGGGCCAACGTCCTGACTTTC.

The chain is built from TRBV5-1 and TRBJ2-1; 14 nucleotides line up with TRBD2. CDR3 length: 15 amino acids. Unmatched junction bases numbered 5, after V lost 4 bases and J lost 8 bases. The V gene's germline CDR1 is SGHRS and CDR2 YFSETQ. The CDR3 loop is CASSRLAGGPDEQFF. In DNA form, the CDR3 reads TGCGCCAGCAGCCGACTAGCGGGAGGGCCCGATGAGCAGTTCTTC.

This chain connects TRBV18 to TRBJ1-1; D is ambiguous. The germline CDR1 and CDR2 sequences are KGHSH and LQKENI. Trimming stripped 3 bases from V and 5 bases from J, with 13 bases between. The CDR3 is 14 amino acids. CDR3 region: CASSPGGPRTEAFF. The DNA for the CDR3 is TGTGCCAGCTCACCGGGCGGGCCGCGGACTGAAGCTTTCTTT.

The V gene is TRBV28, the J gene TRBJ1-5, with 7 bases lining up with TRBD1. Germline V gives CDR1 MDHEN, CDR2 SYDVKM. The length of the CDR3 is 14 residues. Trimming cost V 7 bases and J 5 bases; bases outside gene matches: 8. The CDR3 is CASNYPGTDQPQHF. The CDR3 DNA is TGTGCCAGCAATTATCCAGGGACAGATCAGCCCCAGCATTTT. The whole variable domain, remainder taken from reference TRBV28 and TRBJ1-5, is DVKVTQSSRYLVKRTGEKVFLECVQDMDHENMFWYRQDPGLGLRLIYFSYDVKMKEKGDIPEGYSVSREKKERFSLILESASTNQTSMYLCASNYPGTDQPQHFGDGTRLSIL.

This chain links TRBV5-1 with TRBJ2-7; TRBD2 matches 8 bases. J gave up 2 bases and V 1 base, and 5 bases lay outside the gene matches. The CDR3 contains 15 residues. Germline V gives CDR1 SGHRS, CDR2 YFSETQ. CDR3 coding DNA: TGCGCCAGCAGCTTGCGCACTAGCGGAACCTACGAGCAGTACTTC. This gives the protein CASSLRTSGTYEQYF.

This clone was detected a few times. This chain links TRBV4-1 with TRBJ2-1, with TRBD2 matching over 7 bases. The CDR3 loop spans 16 amino acids. The V and J ends lost 2 bases and 3 bases, in that order; junction bases with no gene match: 7. Germline V gene data show CDR1 as MGHRA and CDR2 as YSYEKL. The CDR3 region has the DNA TGCGCCAGCAGCCAATCAGCGGGATGGATCTACAATGAGCAGTTCTTC. Translating gives CASSQSAGWIYNEQFF.

This clone was seen only once. The gene calls are TRBV7-2 and TRBJ2-3, with a weak D call TRBD2 (6 bases). The CDR3 runs to 15 residues. Germline values: CDR1 SGHTA, CDR2 FQGNSA. V lost 1 base to trimming and J lost 4 bases, with 12 bases between them. The DNA for the CDR3 is TGTGCCAGCAGCTTAGGGCTAATAGCGGCAGATACGCAGTATTTT. Residues: CASSLGLIAADTQYF.

This chain links TRBV10-3 with TRBJ1-2; D possibly corresponds to TRBD1 (6 bases). The CDR3 is 13 residues long. V gave up 6 bases and J gave up 6 bases, with 14 bases separating them. The germline gives CDR1 ENHRY, CDR2 SYGVKD. The CDR3 nucleotides are TGTGCCATCAGCGCAGGGGTGTTAAATGGCTACACCTTC. Protein: CAISAGVLNGYTF.

As regards this clone: One end of the junction fails to match germline, which may point to a read error. This chain joins TRBV27 and TRBJ2-1, with 10 bases lining up with TRBD2. The CDR3 loop spans 16 amino acids. Germline V gene sequence: CDR1 MNHEY, CDR2 SMNVEV (reference sequence). CDR3 protein: CASSFLLAGDHNEQLF. CDR3 nucleotides: TGTGCCAGCAGTTTTCTGCTAGCGGGAGACCACAATGAGCAGCTCTTC.

V usage is TRBV6-6 and J usage is TRBJ1-2, with 8 bases aligning to TRBD1. Germline CDR1 and CDR2: MNHNY and SVGAGI (reference sequence). J gave up 2 bases and V 0 bases, and 2 bases lay outside the gene matches. The CDR3 length is 15 residues. CDR3 in amino acids: CASSYSRTGNYGYTF. DNA of the CDR3: TGTGCCAGCAGTTACTCTCGGACAGGGAACTATGGCTACACCTTC.

This chain uses TRBV27 with TRBJ2-7; 12 nucleotides agree with TRBD1. J gave up 7 bases and V 6 bases, and 16 bases lay outside the gene matches. CDR3 length equals 17 residues. Looked up from germline, CDR1 is MNHEY and CDR2 is SMNVEV (reference sequence). Here the CDR3 DNA reads TGTGCCAGCAGGTCGACAGTCGGGGACAGGGGGCGCCAGGAGCAGTACTTC. This gives the protein CASRSTVGDRGRQEQYF.

CDR3 sequence reads: CATNGEGGSGYGYTF. The CDR3 DNA reads TGTGCCACCAACGGGGAGGGAGGATCTGGCTATGGCTACACCTTC. The rearrangement uses TRBV10-3 and TRBJ1-2, with unresolved D. V dropped 10 bases and J dropped 4 bases, with 22 bases sitting between them. This CDR3 has 15 amino acids. From germline, CDR1 is ENHRY and CDR2 SYGVKD.

V usage is TRBV10-3 and J usage is TRBJ2-7, with 10 positions matching TRBD1. The CDR3 spans 14 residues. Germline CDR1 and CDR2: ENHRY and SYGVKD. The V segment lost 7 bases and the J segment 3 bases; nucleotides outside the gene matches: 6. The CDR3 DNA reads TGTGCCATCAACCCGGGACAGGGGATCTACGAGCAGTACTTC. The encoded protein is CAINPGQGIYEQYF.

The chain has TRBV5-5 and TRBJ2-2; D gene uncertain. This CDR3 comprises 15 residues. V was pared by 1 base and J by 4 bases, with 11 bases between. Per germline, CDR1 SGHKS and CDR2 YYEKEE (reference sequence). The DNA for the CDR3 is TGTGCCAGCAGCTTGCGCTCTCAGATCACCGGGGAGCTGTTTTTT. Protein: CASSLRSQITGELFF.

The chain carries TRBV5-1 and TRBJ1-5, with 12 bases matching TRBD1. The CDR3 spans 16 residues. Losses at the gene ends were 4 bases for V and 3 bases for J; bases not matched to a gene: 5. Germline CDR1 reads SGHRS; CDR2 reads YFSETQ. In DNA, the CDR3 is TGCGCCAGCAGCCCGGGACAGGGGGCGTTCAATCAGCCCCAGCATTTT. Translated: CASSPGQGAFNQPQHF.

The chain recombines TRBV6-5 with TRBJ2-1; 14 nucleotides align to TRBD2. There are 16 residues in the CDR3. Germline V gene sequence: CDR1 MNHEY, CDR2 SVGAGI. V gave up 0 bases and J gave up 12 bases; unmatched junction bases: 7. The CDR3: CASSYSPTSGRARQFF. Here the CDR3 DNA reads TGTGCCAGCAGTTACTCGCCGACTAGCGGGAGGGCCCGGCAGTTCTTC.

The CDR3 DNA sequence: TGTGCCAGCAGCCGTCGACAGGGGGCTGTTGAAAAACTGTTTTTT. Protein: CASSRRQGAVEKLFF. This chain joins TRBV7-2 and TRBJ1-4; 10 positions agree with TRBD1. CDR3 length: 15 residues. The V segment lost 5 bases and the J segment 7 bases; nucleotides outside the gene matches: 7. Germline CDR1 is SGHTA and CDR2 is FQGNSA.

The chain is built from TRBV10-1 and TRBJ1-5; perhaps TRBD1 as D (5 bases). The length of the CDR3 is 18 residues. In germline, CDR1 is WNHNN, CDR2 SYGVQD (reference sequence). V was trimmed by 4 bases and J by 5 bases, leaving 24 bases between them. The CDR3 region is CASSVDILRGWGYQPQHF. CDR3 DNA: TGCGCCAGCAGTGTGGACATACTGCGTGGCTGGGGTTATCAGCCCCAGCATTTT.

V and J are TRBV4-2 and TRBJ2-1; 15 bases align to TRBD2. Germline V CDR1 and CDR2: LGHNA, YNFKEQ. This CDR3 has 17 amino acids. The trim removed 3 bases at V and 12 bases at J, leaving 12 bases unmatched. CDR3 region: CASSHDPGLAGGRGQFF. CDR3 nucleotide sequence: TGTGCCAGCAGCCACGACCCGGGACTAGCGGGAGGACGAGGGCAGTTCTTC.

The V gene is TRBV7-2, the J gene TRBJ2-3, with 16 bases fitting TRBD2. The CDR3 is 16 residues long. Trimming took 5 bases from V and 14 from J; bases not matched to a gene: 13. The germline V gene encodes CDR1 SGHTA and CDR2 FQGNSA. The CDR3 here is CASSQTLGLAGGRWYF. In nucleotides, the CDR3 is TGTGCCAGCAGCCAGACCTTGGGACTAGCGGGAGGGCGGTGGTATTTT.

The table lists this clone with a count of one. V is TRBV4-2 and J is TRBJ2-6; D unresolved. V lost 4 bases, J lost 0 bases, and 10 bases lay in between. The CDR3 loop spans 16 amino acids. Germline lookup yields CDR1 LGHNA and CDR2 YNFKEQ. The CDR3 bases are TGTGCCAGCAGCCTTTCCCAGGCCTCTGGGGCCAACGTCCTGACTTTC. Residues: CASSLSQASGANVLTF.

This clone was counted once. The chain employs TRBV11-2 and TRBJ2-1; possible D gene TRBD2, 5 bases. Looked up from germline, CDR1 is SGHAT and CDR2 is FQNNGV. The CDR3 length is 14 residues. The V end lost 7 bases, the J end lost 4 bases, and 14 bases lay between the germline ends. The CDR3 is CASNLREPYNEQFF. DNA of the CDR3: TGTGCCAGCAACCTCCGGGAACCATACAATGAGCAGTTCTTC.

The V gene is TRBV2, the J gene TRBJ2-1; no definite D call. The length of the CDR3 is 12 residues. The V and J ends lost 4 bases and 15 bases respectively, with 16 bases between them. CDR1 SNHLY and CDR2 FYNNEI come from the germline V gene. CDR3 sequence (DNA): TGTGCCAGCAGTGCTTCACGAAGAGGCCTGTTCTTC. Translating gives CASSASRRGLFF.

The V gene is TRBV7-8, the J gene TRBJ1-5; D unresolved. The CDR3 has 15 amino acids. Germline V gene lookup returns CDR1 SGHVS and CDR2 FQNEAQ. The V end was cut by 5 bases, the J end by 0 bases, with 11 bases between. The CDR3 region has the DNA TGTGCCAGCAGCGCCGAGGGTTATAGCAATCAGCCCCAGCATTTT. This encodes CASSAEGYSNQPQHF.

The gene calls are TRBV5-1 and TRBJ1-1; possible D gene TRBD1, 5 bases. This CDR3 region has 13 residues. Germline values: CDR1 SGHRS, CDR2 YFSETQ. Trimming removed 6 bases from V and 11 bases from J, with 20 bases in between. CDR3 in amino acids: CASTQDTQVEAFF. The DNA of the CDR3 is TGCGCCAGCACTCAGGACACCCAGGTCGAGGCTTTCTTT.